These 4 T cell receptor beta chains were sequenced from one sample in a study of blood T cell repertoires in COVID-19. Clones were read by immunoSEQ multiplex PCR, and TCRdb kept only the in-frame ones, dropping some. The sample carries around 300,000 clones, roughly 91% recorded once. The material sequenced was PBMCs or T cells enriched from blood (not recorded which). Receptors were obtained from a woman in her sixties or seventies in a cohort exposed to, infected with or recovered from COVID-19 (not recorded which).

V usage is TRBV24-1 and J usage is TRBJ2-1, with D possibly matching TRBD1 (6 bases). Per the germline V gene, CDR1 is KGHDR and CDR2 is SFDVKD. CDR3 length: 17 residues. The V end lost 9 bases, the J end lost 7 bases, and 27 bases lay between the germline ends. The CDR3 is CATGTGRGRRIPNEQFF. The CDR3 nucleotides read TGTGCCACCGGGACGGGCAGGGGCCGCCGGATACCTAATGAGCAGTTCTTC.

The rearrangement joins TRBV6-4 to TRBJ1-2, with 8 bases identical to TRBD1. V shed 5 bases and J 0 bases; nucleotides not matched to a gene: 5. Germline V lookup: CDR1 MRHNA, CDR2 SNTAGT. The CDR3 has 15 amino acids. In DNA, the CDR3 is TGTGCCAGCAGTCAAGGACAGGGCACTAACTATGGCTACACCTTC. Amino acid sequence: CASSQGQGTNYGYTF.

The rearrangement joins TRBV18 to TRBJ2-2; D possibly corresponds to TRBD2 (5 bases). The CDR3 is 18 amino acids. V lost 8 bases and J 2 bases, leaving 24 bases between the germline ends. CDR1 and CDR2 (germline): KGHSH, LQKENI. The CDR3: CASPLRSNGGLNTGELFF. In nucleotides, the CDR3 is TGTGCCAGCCCGCTGCGGAGTAATGGCGGGCTTAACACCGGGGAGCTGTTTTTT.

J is TRBJ2-1 and V is TRBV30, with TRBD2 matching over 10 bases. The CDR3 has 16 residues. Per the germline V gene, CDR1 is GTSNPN and CDR2 is SVGIG (reference sequence). Germline trimming cut 2 bases from V and 3 bases from J; bases unmatched to any gene: 7. The CDR3 is CAWSPGTSEIYNEQFF. For the CDR3, the DNA is TGTGCCTGGAGTCCCGGGACTAGCGAAATCTACAATGAGCAGTTCTTC. The full variable domain, completed using reference TRBV30 and TRBJ2-1, is SQTIHQWPATLVQPVGSPLSLECTVEGTSNPNLYWYRQAAGRGLQLLFYSVGIGQISSEVPQNLSASRPQDRQFILSSKKLLLSDSGFYLCAWSPGTSEIYNEQFFGPGTRLTVL.